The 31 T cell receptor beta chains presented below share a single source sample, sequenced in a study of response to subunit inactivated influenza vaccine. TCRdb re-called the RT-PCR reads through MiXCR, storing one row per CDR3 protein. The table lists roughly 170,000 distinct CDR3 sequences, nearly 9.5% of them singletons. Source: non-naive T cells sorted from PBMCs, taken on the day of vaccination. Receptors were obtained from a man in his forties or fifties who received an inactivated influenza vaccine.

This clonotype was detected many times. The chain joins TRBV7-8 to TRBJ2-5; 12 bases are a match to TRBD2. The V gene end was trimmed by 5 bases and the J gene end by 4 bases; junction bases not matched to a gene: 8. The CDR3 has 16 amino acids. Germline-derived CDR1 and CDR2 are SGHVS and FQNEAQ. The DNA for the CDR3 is TGTGCCAGCAGCCTCATCACGGGACTAGCGGGAGAGACCCAGTACTTC. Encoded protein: CASSLITGLAGETQYF.

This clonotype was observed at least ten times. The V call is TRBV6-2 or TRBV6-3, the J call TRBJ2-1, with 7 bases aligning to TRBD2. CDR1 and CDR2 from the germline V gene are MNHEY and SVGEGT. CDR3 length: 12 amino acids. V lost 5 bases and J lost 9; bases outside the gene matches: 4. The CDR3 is CASSTQRGEQFF. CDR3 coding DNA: TGTGCCAGCAGTACCCAGCGGGGTGAGCAGTTCTTC.

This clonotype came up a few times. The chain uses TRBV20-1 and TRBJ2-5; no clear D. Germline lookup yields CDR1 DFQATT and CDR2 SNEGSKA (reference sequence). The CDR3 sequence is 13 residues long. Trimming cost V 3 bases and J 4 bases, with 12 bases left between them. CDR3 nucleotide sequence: TGCAGTGCTAGGGTAGGGTATAGAGAGACCCAGTACTTC. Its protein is CSARVGYRETQYF.

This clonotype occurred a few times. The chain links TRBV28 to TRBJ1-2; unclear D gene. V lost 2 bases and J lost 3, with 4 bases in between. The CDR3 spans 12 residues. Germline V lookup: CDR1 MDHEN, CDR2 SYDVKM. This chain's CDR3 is CASSLLDYGYTF. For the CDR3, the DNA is TGTGCCAGCAGTTTACTGGACTATGGCTACACCTTC.

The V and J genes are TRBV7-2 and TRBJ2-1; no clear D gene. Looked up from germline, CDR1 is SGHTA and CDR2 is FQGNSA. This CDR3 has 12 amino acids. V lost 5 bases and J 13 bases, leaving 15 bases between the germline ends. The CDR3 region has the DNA TGTGCCAGCAGCCCGACTCAGTTAGCCCAGTTCTTC. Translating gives CASSPTQLAQFF.

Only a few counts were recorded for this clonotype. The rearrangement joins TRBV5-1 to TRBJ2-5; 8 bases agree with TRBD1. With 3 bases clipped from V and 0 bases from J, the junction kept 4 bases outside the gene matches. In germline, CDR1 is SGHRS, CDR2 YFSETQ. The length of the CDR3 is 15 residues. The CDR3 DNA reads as TGCGCCAGCAGCTCACAGGGGGGTAACCAAGAGACCCAGTACTTC. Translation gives CASSSQGGNQETQYF.

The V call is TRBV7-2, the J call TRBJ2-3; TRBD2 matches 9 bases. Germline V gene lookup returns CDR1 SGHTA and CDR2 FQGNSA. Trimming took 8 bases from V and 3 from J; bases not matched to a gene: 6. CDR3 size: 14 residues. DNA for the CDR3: TGTGCCAGCGCGCGGGGGGGCCGAACAGATACGCAGTATTTT. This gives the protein CASARGGRTDTQYF.

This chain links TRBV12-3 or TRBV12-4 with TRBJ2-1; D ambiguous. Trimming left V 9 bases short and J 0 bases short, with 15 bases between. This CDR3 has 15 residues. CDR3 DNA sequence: TGTGCCAGTAAACCCGTTGTGAGCTCCTACAATGAGCAGTTCTTC. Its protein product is CASKPVVSSYNEQFF.

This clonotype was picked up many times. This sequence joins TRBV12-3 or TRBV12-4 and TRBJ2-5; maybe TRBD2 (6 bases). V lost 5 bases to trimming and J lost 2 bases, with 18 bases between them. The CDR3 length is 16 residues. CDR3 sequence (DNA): TGTGCCAGCAGTCCTCCCCGACTAGAAGGGCAAGAGACCCAGTACTTC. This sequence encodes CASSPPRLEGQETQYF.

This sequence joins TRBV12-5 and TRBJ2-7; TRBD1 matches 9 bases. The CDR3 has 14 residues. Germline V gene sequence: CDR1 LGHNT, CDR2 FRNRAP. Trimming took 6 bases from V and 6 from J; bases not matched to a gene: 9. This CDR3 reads CASGSGTGISEQYF. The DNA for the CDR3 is TGTGCTAGTGGCTCGGGGACAGGGATTTCCGAGCAGTACTTC.

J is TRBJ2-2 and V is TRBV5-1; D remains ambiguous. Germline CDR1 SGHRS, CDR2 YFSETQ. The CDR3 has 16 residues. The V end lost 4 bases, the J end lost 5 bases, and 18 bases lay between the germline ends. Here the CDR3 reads CASSPGLGSITGELFF. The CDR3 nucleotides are TGCGCCAGCAGCCCCGGGCTGGGGTCTATAACCGGGGAGCTGTTTTTT.

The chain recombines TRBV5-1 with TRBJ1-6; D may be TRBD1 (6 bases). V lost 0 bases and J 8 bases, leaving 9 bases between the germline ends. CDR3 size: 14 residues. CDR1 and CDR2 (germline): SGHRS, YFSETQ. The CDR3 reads CASSLDRAHSPLHF. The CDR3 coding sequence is TGCGCCAGCAGCTTGGACAGGGCTCATTCACCCCTCCACTTT.

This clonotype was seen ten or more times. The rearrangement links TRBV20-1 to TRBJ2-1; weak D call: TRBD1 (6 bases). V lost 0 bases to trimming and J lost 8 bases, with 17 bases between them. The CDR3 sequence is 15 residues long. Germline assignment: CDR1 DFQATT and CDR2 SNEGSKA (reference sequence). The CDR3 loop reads CSARDDRYTDDEQFF. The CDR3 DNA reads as TGCAGTGCTAGAGACGACAGGTACACCGACGATGAGCAGTTCTTC.

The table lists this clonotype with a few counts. CDR3 DNA sequence: TGCGCCAGCAGCCGAGGGACTAGCGGGATGTATAACAATGAGCAGTTCTTC. This sequence encodes CASSRGTSGMYNNEQFF. The J gene is TRBJ2-1, the V gene TRBV5-1; 13 bases fit TRBD2. Germline trimming cut 4 bases from V and 5 bases from J; bases unmatched to any gene: 9. The germline V gene encodes CDR1 SGHRS and CDR2 YFSETQ. CDR3 length: 17 amino acids.

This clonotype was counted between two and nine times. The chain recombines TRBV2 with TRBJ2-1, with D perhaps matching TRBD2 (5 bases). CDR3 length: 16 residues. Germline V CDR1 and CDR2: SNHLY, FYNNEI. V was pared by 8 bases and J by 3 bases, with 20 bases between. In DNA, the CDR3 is TGTGCCAGCCGACCCATCCCAGGACTCAACTACAATGAGCAGTTCTTC. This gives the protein CASRPIPGLNYNEQFF.

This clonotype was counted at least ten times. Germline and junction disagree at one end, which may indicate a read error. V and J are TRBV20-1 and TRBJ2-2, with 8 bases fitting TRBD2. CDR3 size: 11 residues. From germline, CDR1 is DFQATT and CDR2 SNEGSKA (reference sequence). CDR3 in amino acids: CSAGPGGVLFF. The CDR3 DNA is TGCAGTGCTGGCCCCGGGGGGGTGCTGTTTTTT.

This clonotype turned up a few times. Here the CDR3 reads CASRTAGVFYNEQFF. CDR3 bases: TGTGCCAGCAGGACGGCGGGGGTGTTCTACAATGAGCAGTTCTTC. The chain couples TRBV6-2 or TRBV6-3 to TRBJ2-1, with 7 bases identical to TRBD2. V was clipped by 6 bases and J by 3 bases; unmatched bases: 8. The CDR3 is made up of 15 amino acids. The germline gives CDR1 MNHEY, CDR2 SVGEGT.

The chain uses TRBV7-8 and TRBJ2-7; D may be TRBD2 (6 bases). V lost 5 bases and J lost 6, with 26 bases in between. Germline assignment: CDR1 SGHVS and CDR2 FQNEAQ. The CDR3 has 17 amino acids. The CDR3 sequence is CASSGVRGGTTRGEQYF. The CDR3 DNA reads TGTGCCAGCAGCGGGGTCAGAGGCGGGACCACCCGGGGCGAGCAGTACTTC.

CDR3 sequence reads: CASSQSWTGEDGYTF. The CDR3 nucleotides read TGTGCCAGCAGTCAGTCCTGGACAGGGGAGGATGGCTACACCTTC. The rearrangement uses TRBV6-2 or TRBV6-3 and TRBJ1-2; TRBD1 matches 9 bases. This CDR3 spans 15 amino acids. CDR1 and CDR2 (germline): MNHEY, SVGEGT. After removal of 5 bases from V and 6 bases from J, the junction contained 10 bases not matched to a gene.

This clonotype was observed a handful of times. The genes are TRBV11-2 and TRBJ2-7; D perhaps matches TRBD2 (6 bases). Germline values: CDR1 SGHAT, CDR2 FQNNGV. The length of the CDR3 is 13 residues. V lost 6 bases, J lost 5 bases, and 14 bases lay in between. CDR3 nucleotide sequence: TGTGCCAGCAGACTCCCGGGGAGGAACGAGCAGTACTTC. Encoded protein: CASRLPGRNEQYF.

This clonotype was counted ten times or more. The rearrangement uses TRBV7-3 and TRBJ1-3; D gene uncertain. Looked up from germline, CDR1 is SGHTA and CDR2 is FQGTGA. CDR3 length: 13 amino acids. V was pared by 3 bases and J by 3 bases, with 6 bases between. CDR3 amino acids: CASSFDNGNTIYF. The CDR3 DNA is TGTGCCAGCAGCTTCGACAATGGAAACACCATATATTTT.

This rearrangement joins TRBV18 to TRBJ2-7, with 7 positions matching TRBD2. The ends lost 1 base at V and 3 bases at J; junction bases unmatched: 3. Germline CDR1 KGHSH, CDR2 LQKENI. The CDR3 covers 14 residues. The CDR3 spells CASSPLAGHYEQYF. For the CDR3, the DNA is TGTGCCAGCTCACCACTAGCGGGCCACTACGAGCAGTACTTC.

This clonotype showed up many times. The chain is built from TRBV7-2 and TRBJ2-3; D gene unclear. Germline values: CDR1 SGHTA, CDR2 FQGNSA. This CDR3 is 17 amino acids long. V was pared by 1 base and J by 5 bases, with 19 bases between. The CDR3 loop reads CASSLGSVYSLGDTQYF. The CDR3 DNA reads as TGTGCCAGCAGCTTAGGGTCAGTGTATAGTTTAGGAGATACGCAGTATTTT.

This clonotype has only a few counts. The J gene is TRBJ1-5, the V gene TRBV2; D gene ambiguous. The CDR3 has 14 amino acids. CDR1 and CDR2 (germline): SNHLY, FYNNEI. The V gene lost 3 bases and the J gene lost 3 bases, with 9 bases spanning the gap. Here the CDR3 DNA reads TGTGCCAGCAGTGATGTACGGGTCAATCAGCCCCAGCATTTT. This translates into CASSDVRVNQPQHF.

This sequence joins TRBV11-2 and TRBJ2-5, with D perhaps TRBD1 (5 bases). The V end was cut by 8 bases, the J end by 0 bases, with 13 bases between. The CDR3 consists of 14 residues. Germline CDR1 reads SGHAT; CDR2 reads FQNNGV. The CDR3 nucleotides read TGTGCCAGCCGACCCCAGGGAAACCAAGAGACCCAGTACTTC. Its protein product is CASRPQGNQETQYF.

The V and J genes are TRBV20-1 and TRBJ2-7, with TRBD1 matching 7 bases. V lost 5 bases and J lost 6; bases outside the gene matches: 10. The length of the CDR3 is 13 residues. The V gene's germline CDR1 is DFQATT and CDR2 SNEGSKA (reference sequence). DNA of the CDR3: TGCAGTGCTCCGTTAAACAGGGGCGGCGAGCAGTACTTC. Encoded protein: CSAPLNRGGEQYF.

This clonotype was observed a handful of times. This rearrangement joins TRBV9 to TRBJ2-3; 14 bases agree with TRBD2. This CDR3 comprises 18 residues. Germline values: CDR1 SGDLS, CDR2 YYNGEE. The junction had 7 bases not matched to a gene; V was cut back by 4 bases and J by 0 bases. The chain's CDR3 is CASSTGLAGALSTDTQYF. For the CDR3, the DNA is TGTGCCAGCAGCACGGGACTAGCGGGGGCTCTTAGCACAGATACGCAGTATTTT.

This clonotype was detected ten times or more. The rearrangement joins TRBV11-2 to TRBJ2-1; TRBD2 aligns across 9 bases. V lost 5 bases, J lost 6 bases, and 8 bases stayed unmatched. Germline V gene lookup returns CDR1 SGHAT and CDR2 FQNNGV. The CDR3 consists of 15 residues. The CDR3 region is CASSLGLAGANEQFF. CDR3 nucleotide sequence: TGTGCCAGCAGCCTGGGGTTAGCGGGAGCCAATGAGCAGTTCTTC.

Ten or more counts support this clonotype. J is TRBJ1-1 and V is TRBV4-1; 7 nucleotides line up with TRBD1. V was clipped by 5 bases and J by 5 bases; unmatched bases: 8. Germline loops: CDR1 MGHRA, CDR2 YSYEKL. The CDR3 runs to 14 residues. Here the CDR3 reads CASSETGEGTEAFF. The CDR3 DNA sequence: TGCGCCAGCAGCGAAACAGGGGAGGGGACTGAAGCTTTCTTT.

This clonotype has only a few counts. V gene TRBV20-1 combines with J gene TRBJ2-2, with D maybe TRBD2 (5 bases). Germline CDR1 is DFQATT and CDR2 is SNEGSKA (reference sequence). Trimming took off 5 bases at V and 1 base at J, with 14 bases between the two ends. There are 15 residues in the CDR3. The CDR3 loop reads CSAPDSDLNTGELFF. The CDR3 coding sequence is TGCAGTGCTCCTGATAGCGATTTGAACACCGGGGAGCTGTTTTTT.

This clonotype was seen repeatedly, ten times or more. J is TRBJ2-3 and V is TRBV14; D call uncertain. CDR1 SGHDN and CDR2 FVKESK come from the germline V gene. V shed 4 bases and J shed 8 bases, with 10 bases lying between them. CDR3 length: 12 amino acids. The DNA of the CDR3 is TGTGCCAGCAGCCCTGACTTGGGTACGCAGTATTTT. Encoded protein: CASSPDLGTQYF.